A selection of T cell receptor beta chains follows, all from one sample in a study of Graves' ophthalmopathy and Graves' hyperthyroidism. One entry per CDR3 protein results from TCRdb running MiXCR on the multiplex PCR reads. The sample includes 650,000 to 900,000 distinct CDR3 sequences, roughly 40% of them seen just once. The sequenced sample was peripheral blood. Source of these receptors: an adult man with Graves' ophthalmopathy. Each CDR3 is given with its conserved first and last residue. D genes are given only for firm matches. Only some rows state a clone size, as once, few, many or a class for expanded clones.

abundance | d_gene | j_gene | v_gene | CDR3aa | CDR3nt
many | - | TRBJ1-2 | TRBV29-1 | CSVGGMLLDGYTF | TGCAGCGTGGGTGGTATGCTTTTAGATGGCTACACCTTC
- | - | TRBJ1-6 | TRBV9 | CASSVAGTRSQPLHF | TGTGCCAGCAGCGTGGCCGGGACGCGGAGTCAGCCCCTCCACTTT
- | TRBD1 | TRBJ1-4 | TRBV9 | CASSFGQGPNEKLFF | TGTGCCAGCAGCTTCGGACAGGGGCCGAATGAAAAACTGTTTTTT
many | TRBD1 | TRBJ1-1 | TRBV19 | CASRTTGGQNTEAFF | TGTGCCAGTAGGACGACAGGGGGACAGAACACTGAAGCTTTCTTT
few | - | TRBJ2-6 | TRBV9 | CASSADSSGANVLTF | TGTGCCAGCAGCGCCGATAGCTCTGGGGCCAACGTCCTGACTTTC
once | - | TRBJ1-6 | TRBV19 | CASSVAASPLHF | TGTGCCAGTAGTGTAGCCGCTTCACCCCTCCACTTT
many | - | TRBJ1-5 | TRBV7-8 | CASSLAFVQPQHF | TGTGCCAGCAGCTTAGCGTTTGTTCAGCCCCAGCATTTT
- | - | TRBJ1-4 | TRBV6-2/TRBV6-3 | CASSYFPPGQDNEKLFF | TGTGCCAGCAGTTACTTCCCCCCGGGGCAAGATAATGAAAAACTGTTTTTT
- | - | TRBJ1-2 | TRBV29-1 | CSVATGPGGGYGYTF | TGCAGCGTTGCCACAGGGCCCGGGGGTGGCTATGGCTACACCTTC
few | TRBD1 | TRBJ1-2 | TRBV19 | CASTTGTGRNYGYTF | TGTGCCAGCACTACCGGGACAGGCCGTAACTATGGCTACACCTTC
- | - | TRBJ1-4 | TRBV10-3 | CASSYQPDRGEKLFF | TGTGCCAGCAGTTACCAACCGGACAGAGGTGAAAAACTGTTTTTT
few | - | TRBJ2-5 | TRBV6-6 | CASGIQVVETQYF | TGTGCCAGCGGTATCCAGGTGGTGGAGACCCAGTACTTC
- | - | TRBJ2-3 | TRBV15 | CATSNPWAATDTQYF | TGTGCCACCAGCAACCCCTGGGCAGCGACAGATACGCAGTATTTT
many | - | TRBJ2-7 | TRBV10-3 | CAISEPSRAYEQYF | TGTGCCATCAGTGAGCCCAGCCGAGCCTACGAGCAGTACTTC
few | - | TRBJ2-5 | TRBV7-9 | CASSLGRAGAETQYF | TGTGCCAGCAGCTTGGGGAGAGCAGGGGCGGAGACCCAGTACTTC
- | - | TRBJ1-1 | TRBV25-1 | CASSLLQGNSDTEAFF | TGTGCCAGCTCACTTTTACAGGGAAATTCGGACACTGAAGCTTTCTTT
many | - | TRBJ2-5 | TRBV5-5 | CASSLSVETQYF | TGTGCCAGCAGCTTGAGCGTTGAGACCCAGTACTTC
many | - | TRBJ1-2 | TRBV6-5 | CASRRQGGDGYTF | TGTGCCAGCAGACGCCAGGGAGGTGATGGCTACACCTTC
few | TRBD2 | TRBJ2-5 | TRBV6-6 | CASGYSGAETQYF | TGTGCCAGCGGATATAGCGGGGCGGAGACCCAGTACTTC
- | TRBD2 | TRBJ2-7 | TRBV10-1 | CATGTSGVKFSYEQYF | TGCGCCACCGGGACTAGCGGGGTAAAGTTCTCCTACGAGCAGTACTTC
- | - | TRBJ1-1 | TRBV29-1 | CSSLGQTMNTEAFF | TGCAGCAGTTTAGGGCAGACCATGAACACTGAAGCTTTCTTT
- | - | TRBJ2-6 | TRBV9 | CASSFNPGLTGANVLAF | TGTGCCAGCAGCTTTAACCCAGGGCTAACGGGGGCCAACGTCCTGGCTTTC
- | TRBD1 | TRBJ1-5 | TRBV15 | CATSRGGQGINQPQHF | TGTGCCACCAGCAGGGGGGGACAGGGGATCAATCAGCCCCAGCATTTT
once | - | TRBJ1-4 | TRBV7-9 | CASSLDGPNEKLFF | TGTGCCAGCAGCCTTGACGGACCTAATGAAAAACTGTTTTTT
- | TRBD1 | TRBJ2-7 | TRBV19 | CASSGQGVYEQYF | TGTGCCAGTAGTGGGCAGGGGGTCTACGAGCAGTACTTC